This T cell receptor (beta chain) was sequenced for a study of CD8+ T cells in alopecia areata. Study-wide results and caveats: Sequenced scalp T cells also include alphabeta T cells resident in normal skin. In lesional scalp, particularly from alopecia totalis/universalis, clonality was higher than in normal scalp.

From alopecia areata patients, lesional scalp punch biopsies and peripheral blood were collected. Using a FACSAria, the CD4+ and CD8+ T cells were sorted from the PBMCs. This clone showed up just a few times. Its antigen remains unidentified. Extracted RNA was reverse transcribed, and the resulting cDNA served as sequencing template. TCRdb's copy holds only in-frame clones and misses some; the assay was immunoSEQ multiplex PCR. This sample has 90,000 to 130,000 clones, with 45% to 60% found just once. The source is a human donor with alopecia areata. Sequences were obtained from NKG2D-low CD8+ T cells sorted from blood.

The CDR3 DNA is TGTGCCAGCAGCCTCAGCACTAGCGGGAGCTTCCTCCGTGGTGAGCAGTTCTTC. Amino acids: CASSLSTSGSFLRGEQFF. The chain has TRBV4-2 and TRBJ2-1; TRBD2 aligns across 11 bases. V lost 4 bases, J lost 9 bases, and 17 bases stayed unmatched. Germline loops: CDR1 LGHNA, CDR2 YNFKEQ. The CDR3 sequence is 18 residues long.